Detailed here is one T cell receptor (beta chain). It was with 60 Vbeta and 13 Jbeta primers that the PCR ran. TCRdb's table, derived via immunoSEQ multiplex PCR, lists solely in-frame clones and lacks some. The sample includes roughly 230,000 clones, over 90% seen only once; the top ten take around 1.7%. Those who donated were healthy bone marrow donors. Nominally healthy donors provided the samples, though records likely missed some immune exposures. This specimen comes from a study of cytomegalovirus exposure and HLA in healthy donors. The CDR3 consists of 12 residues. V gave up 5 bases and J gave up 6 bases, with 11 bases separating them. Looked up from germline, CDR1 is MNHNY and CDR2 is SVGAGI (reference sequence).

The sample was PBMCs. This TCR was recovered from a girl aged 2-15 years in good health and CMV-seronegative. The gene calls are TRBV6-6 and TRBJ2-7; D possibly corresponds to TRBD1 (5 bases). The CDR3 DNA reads TGTGCCAGCAGTCCGACAGTGGCCGAGCAGTACTTC. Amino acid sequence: CASSPTVAEQYF.